The T cell receptor beta chain under discussion was sequenced for a study of T cell responses to AZD1222 COVID-19 vaccine (TCRdb year 2021). Regarding the complete study: A total of just over 230 trial participants underwent TCR sequencing, of whom 200 to 220 received two doses of AZD1222 and about 25 received two doses of the MenACWY control vaccine. Trial participants were enrolled by age into subgroups of 18-55, 56-69 and 70-plus years, and about 150, 27 and 61 TCR-sequenced participants, respectively, were included in these subgroups.

The CDR3 regions of human TCRbeta chains were analyzed by immunosequencing. The source study handled its data this way. TCRs in the repertoires were compared against a reference library of SARS-CoV-2-specific TCRs that had been generated with the MIRA antigen-specificity platform. Breadth was defined as the fraction of unique TCRs that were SARS-CoV-2-associated, and depth was defined as the fraction of total T cells that were SARS-CoV-2-associated. Using the MIRA data, each spike-specific TCR was assigned both to the spike region to which the TCR was reactive and to a CD4 or CD8 class. Log10-transformed breadth and depth values were compared by one-way ANOVA with Sidak's multiple comparisons tests. The table comes from immuneACCESS by way of TCRdb, which keeps in-frame sequences with V and J called. Part of the clones is missing from these tables; in studies checked, under half for an unresolved V gene and the rest for unknown reasons. V, J and clone size derive from that table, while D and trimming were established from the DNA sequence. For this sample there are 120,000 to 150,000 clones; approximately 89% appear just once. The ten most abundant clones make up around 1.5% of the sample.

To note about this clone: Its cognate antigen has yet to be identified. No much larger clonotype is one base removed from it; base qualities were not supplied.

The full study reports these points: Conclusions about previously exposed vaccinees were limited because only a handful of AZD1222 recipients were SARS-CoV-2 seropositive at baseline. Nearly half of unique spike-specific TCRs reportedly recognized epitopes outside regions mutated in the B.1.351 and B.1.1.7 variants. The 56-69-year group was small, and its depth increase did not reach significance, likely because of low power. A significant rise in spike-specific TCR breadth and depth was observed after two AZD1222 doses relative to day 0 and relative to MenACWY recipients. Participants were mostly white British and included more females than males, and it was suggested by the authors that clonal diversity may have been underestimated. Vaccine-associated CD4 TCRs spanned the whole spike protein, with dominant responses in regions 160-218 and 743-854. Because no day 14 peak-response samples were available, the repertoires could be characterized only after the peak T cell response.

From the cysteine through the phenylalanine, the CDR3 covers 13 amino acids. Only CDR3 DNA is held: 39 bases, read in frame from base 1. Deletion took 4 bases off V and 4 bases off J, with a span of 10 bases between the germline ends. CDR1 and CDR2 are drawn from the germline V gene (reference sequence): MNHEY, SMNVEV. Sample time point, as interpreted from the label and publication: about 28 days (+/-7) after the second vaccine dose. Because spike-specific TCR depth and breadth did not differ between the two schedules, AZD1222 recipients who got a second dose at roughly 4 weeks were pooled with those who got a second dose at roughly 12 weeks. The vaccinee samples were drawn from two UK trials, COV001 and COV002, one of which was a single-blind randomized controlled phase 2/3 trial testing AZD1222 (ChAdOx1 nCoV-19) in healthy adults. For TCRbeta chain sequencing, PBMC samples from trial participants were taken at day 0 and at day 28 after the second dose.

The receptor chain draws on TRBV27 and TRBJ1-2, with no D gene named confidently. Sequenced material: peripheral blood, taken 28 days after the second AZD1222 dose. The source is an adult who received the AZD1222 COVID-19 vaccine. The CDR3 region has the sequence CASSSDGFYGYTF. At the DNA level, the sequence is TGTGCCAGCAGTTCGGACGGTTTCTATGGCTACACCTTC.